This T cell receptor (beta chain) appears in the sequencing data of a study of blood T cell repertoires in COVID-19. Overall study: Nucleic acid was either cDNA or gDNA, and it came from T cells, B-cell-depleted T cells, or PBMCs.

The CDR3 consists of 18 residues. Germline V gene data show CDR1 as SGDLS and CDR2 as YYNGEE. V lost 0 bases, J lost 4 bases, and 20 bases lay in between. Original analysis: Reference gene primer amplification in the assay estimated nucleated cell counts. TCRdb keeps only in-frame clones here, not all; method: immunoSEQ multiplex PCR. V and J calls and clone size come straight from that table; D and trimming were deduced from the DNA. The sample holds a few hundred thousand clones, 82% seen once. The V and J genes are TRBV9 and TRBJ2-1, with a possible D match to TRBD2 (6 bases). The source material was peripheral blood. This TCR derives from a woman over 75 with COVID-19, enrolled during active disease. This CDR3 is CASSVEEGTLWRYNEQFF. The CDR3 region has the DNA TGTGCCAGCAGCGTAGAGGAGGGAACTTTATGGAGGTACAATGAGCAGTTCTTC.